This TCR beta chain was captured by sequencing in a study of identical twins. TCRdb independently ran MiXCR on the 5' RACE reads; one entry per CDR3 protein. The sample gives around 1.7 million distinct CDR3 sequences, 25% to 35% of which show up once; over 0.25% is in the top ten. The CDR3 covers 15 residues. Germline assignment: CDR1 DFQATT and CDR2 SNEGSKA (reference sequence). With 3 bases clipped from V and 4 bases from J, the junction kept 9 bases outside the gene matches. This TCR was sampled from a newborn girl in good health. This chain joins TRBV20-1 and TRBJ2-3, with 8 bases lining up with TRBD2. Sample: cord blood. The CDR3 region has the DNA TGCAGTGCTAGCGGGTCGGGGGGGCCATCAGATACGCAGTATTTT. Its protein is CSASGSGGPSDTQYF.